This record looks at one T cell receptor beta chain sequence and its context. The data were taken from a study of human T cells and chemical hapten exposure. As for the study in general: The use of 2% DPC on roughly 2 cm by roughly 2 cm of upper inner arm skin constituted sensitization. Slight differences in pooled library volume were the main source of varying TCR yields across samples.

For the library, individual cDNA molecules each received unique molecular identifiers. TCRdb recomputed calls from the RACE reads with MiXCR, one row per CDR3 protein. The repertoire holds around 76,000 distinct CDR3 sequences, over 9.5% seen once, with about 3.5% in the top ten. Looked up from germline, CDR1 is DFQATT and CDR2 is SNEGSKA (reference sequence). This CDR3 comprises 15 residues. V lost 6 bases to trimming and J lost 3 bases, with 15 bases between them. This sample's time point: patch test 1, 2 weeks after DPC sensitization. As to treatment: therapeutic diphenylcyclopropenone sensitization with weekly scalp DPC. Patch tests were applied only after blood draws.

This sequence originates from a woman aged 60-70 years with alopecia areata. Some clones in this sample may be carry-over from other donors' samples. This chain joins TRBV20-1 and TRBJ1-6; a weak D match, TRBD1 (6 bases). Sequencing was performed on whole blood, taken in connection with sensitization to the hapten diphenylcyclopropenone (DPC). CDR3 DNA sequence: TGCAGTGCCTATATCGGACAGTTCTATAATTCACCCCTCCACTTT. Amino acids: CSAYIGQFYNSPLHF.